These T cell receptor beta chains were read from a single sample in a study of cytomegalovirus exposure and HLA in healthy donors. Sequencing was performed with immunoSEQ multiplex PCR; in TCRdb, only in-frame clones are kept and a portion is missing. Counted here are approximately 150,000 clones, 80% to 90% occurring once; the ten biggest clones make up approximately 7%. The specimen was PBMCs. Source of these receptors: a woman aged 25 to 39 in good health and CMV-seropositive. The CDR3 runs from the conserved cysteine through the conserved F or W. D genes are given only for firm matches. For some rows the clone size is stated as once, few or many, or as a class when expanded; others skip it.

J: TRBJ1-1
V: TRBV5-6
D: .
size: .
CDR3: CASSLPHTGRPEAFF
DNA: TGTGCCAGCAGTTTGCCCCATACAGGGCGTCCTGAAGCTTTCTTT

J: TRBJ2-1
V: TRBV4-3
D: .
size: .
CDR3: CASSQDLAAKQFF
DNA: TGCGCCAGCAGCCAAGATCTGGCAGCGAAGCAGTTCTTC

J: TRBJ2-5
V: TRBV7-3
D: .
size: .
CDR3: CASSLNSGSWETQYF
DNA: TGTGCCAGCAGCTTAAATTCAGGGTCCTGGGAGACCCAGTACTTC

J: TRBJ2-4
V: TRBV4-2
D: .
size: few
CDR3: CASSQRQDLDIQYF
DNA: TGTGCCAGCAGCCAACGGCAGGACTTAGACATTCAGTACTTC

J: TRBJ2-4
V: TRBV19
D: .
size: .
CDR3: CASSIDGRKNIQYF
DNA: TGTGCCAGTAGTATAGATGGGAGAAAAAACATTCAGTACTTC

J: TRBJ2-7
V: TRBV7-9
D: .
size: .
CDR3: CSSSLISGVEQYF
DNA: TGTTCCAGCAGCTTAATTTCGGGGGTCGAGCAGTACTTC

J: TRBJ1-1
V: TRBV18
D: .
size: .
CDR3: CASSPLTGWDTEAFF
DNA: TGTGCCAGCTCACCTTTGACAGGTTGGGACACTGAAGCTTTCTTT

J: TRBJ2-1
V: TRBV19
D: TRBD1
size: once
CDR3: CASSRPYRGYGEQFF
DNA: TGTGCCAGTAGTCGACCGTACAGGGGATACGGTGAGCAGTTCTTC

J: TRBJ1-5
V: TRBV18
D: .
size: .
CDR3: CASSFSGALRHQPQHF
DNA: TGTGCCAGCTCATTTTCTGGGGCTTTGCGGCATCAGCCCCAGCATTTT

J: TRBJ2-1
V: TRBV29-1
D: .
size: .
CDR3: CSVEGGPGLLLGEQFF
DNA: TGCAGCGTTGAAGGAGGGCCGGGGTTGCTACTCGGGGAGCAGTTCTTC

J: TRBJ1-2
V: TRBV6-1
D: TRBD1
size: .
CDR3: CAMGAGGFYGYTF
DNA: TGTGCCATGGGGGCAGGGGGCTTCTATGGCTACACCTTC

J: TRBJ1-3
V: TRBV9
D: .
size: few
CDR3: CASSEGGDITSGNTIYF
DNA: TGTGCCAGCAGCGAGGGTGGGGACATTACCTCTGGAAACACCATATATTTT

J: TRBJ1-4
V: TRBV15
D: .
size: .
CDR3: CATSRAGQTNEKLFF
DNA: TGTGCCACCAGCAGAGCAGGACAGACTAATGAAAAACTGTTTTTT

J: TRBJ1-4
V: TRBV27
D: .
size: .
CDR3: CASSLNRDMTEKLFF
DNA: TGTGCCAGCAGTTTAAACAGGGACATGACTGAAAAACTGTTTTTT

J: TRBJ1-2
V: TRBV20-1
D: .
size: .
CDR3: CSAQYGYGYTF
DNA: TGCAGTGCCCAATACGGCTATGGCTACACCTTC

J: TRBJ2-7
V: TRBV2
D: .
size: .
CDR3: CASSEQGGSTYEQYF
DNA: TGTGCCAGCAGTGAACAAGGGGGTTCAACCTACGAGCAGTACTTC

J: TRBJ2-5
V: TRBV7-9
D: .
size: .
CDR3: CASSLRSARGGETQYF
DNA: TGTGCCAGCAGCTTAAGGTCGGCTAGGGGGGGTGAGACCCAGTACTTC

J: TRBJ1-5
V: TRBV4-3
D: .
size: few
CDR3: CASSQVRASNQPQHF
DNA: TGCGCCAGCAGCCAAGTCAGGGCCAGCAATCAGCCCCAGCATTTT

J: TRBJ2-7
V: TRBV7-2
D: TRBD1
size: .
CDR3: CASSPKTGGGYEQYF
DNA: TGTGCCAGCAGCCCGAAGACAGGGGGCGGATACGAGCAGTACTTC

J: TRBJ2-7
V: TRBV4-3
D: TRBD1
size: .
CDR3: CASSFRLGQGAKISYEQYF
DNA: TGCGCCAGCAGCTTCCGTCTTGGACAGGGGGCTAAGATTAGCTACGAGCAGTACTTC

J: TRBJ2-5
V: TRBV7-9
D: TRBD2
size: .
CDR3: CASSWAGDPEGETQYF
DNA: TGTGCCAGCAGCTGGGCGGGGGACCCCGAGGGGGAGACCCAGTACTTC

J: TRBJ1-6
V: TRBV19
D: TRBD1
size: .
CDR3: CASSIKGQGASPLHF
DNA: TGTGCCAGTAGTATCAAGGGACAGGGGGCATCACCCCTCCACTTT

J: TRBJ2-5
V: TRBV5-1
D: .
size: once
CDR3: CASSLSQETQYF
DNA: TGCGCCAGCAGCTTGTCTCAAGAGACCCAGTACTTC

J: TRBJ1-2
V: TRBV5-1
D: .
size: .
CDR3: CASSYRDTNYGYTF
DNA: TGCGCCAGCAGCTACCGGGACACAAACTATGGCTACACCTTC

J: TRBJ2-3
V: TRBV5-4
D: .
size: once
CDR3: CASSSNRDWYGDTQYF
DNA: TGTGCCAGCAGCTCTAACAGGGATTGGTACGGAGATACGCAGTATTTT

J: TRBJ1-1
V: TRBV4-2
D: .
size: .
CDR3: CASSQEGGVGTEAFF
DNA: TGTGCCAGCAGCCAGGAAGGCGGGGTGGGCACTGAAGCTTTCTTT

J: TRBJ2-1
V: TRBV9
D: TRBD2
size: .
CDR3: CASSVLGLAGGPPNEQFF
DNA: TGTGCCAGCAGCGTGCTGGGACTAGCGGGGGGCCCACCCAATGAGCAGTTCTTC

J: TRBJ1-2
V: TRBV18
D: .
size: once
CDR3: CASSPGAGENTF
DNA: TGTGCCAGCTCACCTGGGGCAGGGGAGAACACCTTC

J: TRBJ1-1
V: TRBV4-3
D: TRBD1
size: .
CDR3: CASSSRGGQGDTEAFF
DNA: TGCGCCAGCAGCTCCCGAGGCGGCCAGGGGGACACTGAAGCTTTCTTT

J: TRBJ2-7
V: TRBV28
D: TRBD1
size: few
CDR3: CASSLARPGGSYEQYF
DNA: TGTGCCAGCAGTTTAGCCCGTCCAGGGGGCAGCTACGAGCAGTACTTC

J: TRBJ1-6
V: TRBV6-6
D: .
size: once
CDR3: CASRTLSSPLHF
DNA: TGTGCCAGCAGGACTCTTTCTTCACCCCTCCACTTT

J: TRBJ1-2
V: TRBV5-4
D: .
size: .
CDR3: CASSFKGGDYGYTF
DNA: TGTGCCAGCAGCTTCAAGGGAGGGGACTATGGCTACACCTTC

J: TRBJ2-3
V: TRBV6-5
D: TRBD1
size: .
CDR3: CASRLGQGGNTQYF
DNA: TGTGCCAGCAGGCTCGGACAGGGTGGGAATACGCAGTATTTT

J: TRBJ1-2
V: TRBV9
D: TRBD1
size: .
CDR3: CASSVANRGPTF
DNA: TGTGCCAGCAGCGTAGCTAACAGGGGACCCACCTTC

J: TRBJ2-7
V: TRBV13
D: .
size: .
CDR3: CASSLRPTGSVLYEQYF
DNA: TGTGCCAGCAGCCTTCGACCAACAGGGTCCGTTCTCTACGAGCAGTACTTC

J: TRBJ2-7
V: TRBV5-4
D: .
size: .
CDR3: CASSFYGSYEQYF
DNA: TGTGCCAGCAGCTTCTACGGCTCCTACGAGCAGTACTTC

J: TRBJ2-1
V: TRBV10-3
D: .
size: few
CDR3: CAVNRFLNNEQFF
DNA: TGTGCCGTCAACAGGTTTTTGAACAATGAGCAGTTCTTC

J: TRBJ1-6
V: TRBV6-1
D: .
size: .
CDR3: CASSHNQGLESPLHF
DNA: TGTGCCAGCAGTCATAATCAGGGGCTTGAATCACCCCTCCACTTT

J: TRBJ1-1
V: TRBV7-2
D: TRBD1
size: .
CDR3: CASSLRQGPTEAFF
DNA: TGTGCCAGCAGCTTACGACAGGGCCCCACTGAAGCTTTCTTT

J: TRBJ2-7
V: TRBV27
D: TRBD1
size: once
CDR3: CASSSLDRVIYEQYF
DNA: TGTGCCAGCAGTTCCCTGGACAGGGTCATCTACGAGCAGTACTTC

J: TRBJ2-2
V: TRBV9
D: TRBD2
size: .
CDR3: CASSVTSGDTGELFF
DNA: TGTGCCAGCAGCGTAACTAGCGGGGACACCGGGGAGCTGTTTTTT

J: TRBJ2-7
V: TRBV19
D: TRBD1
size: .
CDR3: CASSPGQGSFRAYEQYF
DNA: TGTGCCAGTAGCCCGGGACAGGGTAGCTTCCGAGCCTACGAGCAGTACTTC

J: TRBJ2-3
V: TRBV7-9
D: TRBD1
size: once
CDR3: CATGPGQGTDTQYF
DNA: TGTGCCACCGGCCCGGGACAGGGAACAGATACGCAGTATTTT

J: TRBJ1-1
V: TRBV9
D: TRBD1
size: .
CDR3: CASSETGSSGLNKGPYTEAFF
DNA: TGTGCCAGCAGCGAGACAGGGTCAAGCGGGCTCAATAAAGGTCCGTACACTGAAGCTTTCTTT

J: TRBJ2-4
V: TRBV27
D: .
size: .
CDR3: CASSLYAGRPLGAKNIQYF
DNA: TGTGCCAGCAGTTTATACGCGGGTCGTCCCCTAGGGGCCAAAAACATTCAGTACTTC

J: TRBJ2-7
V: TRBV19
D: TRBD2
size: .
CDR3: CASSPGLAAYEQYF
DNA: TGTGCCAGTAGTCCGGGACTAGCGGCCTACGAGCAGTACTTC

J: TRBJ2-7
V: TRBV28
D: TRBD1
size: .
CDR3: CASSLTGGGPYEQYF
DNA: TGTGCCAGCAGCTTAACAGGGGGTGGACCCTACGAGCAGTACTTC

J: TRBJ1-1
V: TRBV7-9
D: TRBD1
size: .
CDR3: CASSYSDRVAEAFF
DNA: TGTGCCAGCAGCTACTCCGACAGGGTGGCTGAAGCTTTCTTT

J: TRBJ2-7
V: TRBV5-1
D: .
size: few
CDR3: CASSHRWTPGGYQYF
DNA: TGCGCCAGCAGCCACCGCTGGACTCCTGGGGGGTATCAGTACTTC

J: TRBJ1-3
V: TRBV5-1
D: .
size: once
CDR3: CASSLAGSGSGNTIYF
DNA: TGCGCCAGCAGCTTGGCTGGAAGCGGATCTGGAAACACCATATATTTT

J: TRBJ2-7
V: TRBV7-2
D: TRBD2
size: .
CDR3: CASSYLSTSGVPSYF
DNA: TGTGCCAGCAGCTACCTCTCGACTAGCGGGGTCCCCTCTTACTTC

J: TRBJ1-2
V: TRBV5-6
D: TRBD1
size: .
CDR3: CASSSNMEGAGYTF
DNA: TGTGCCAGCAGCTCCAACATGGAGGGGGCTGGCTACACCTTC

J: TRBJ2-7
V: TRBV27
D: TRBD1
size: .
CDR3: CASSLLPGGYEQYF
DNA: TGTGCCAGCAGTTTATTGCCAGGGGGCTACGAGCAGTACTTC

J: TRBJ1-3
V: TRBV27
D: .
size: .
CDR3: CASSLSGAGNTIYF
DNA: TGTGCCAGCAGTTTATCAGGGGCCGGAAACACCATATATTTT